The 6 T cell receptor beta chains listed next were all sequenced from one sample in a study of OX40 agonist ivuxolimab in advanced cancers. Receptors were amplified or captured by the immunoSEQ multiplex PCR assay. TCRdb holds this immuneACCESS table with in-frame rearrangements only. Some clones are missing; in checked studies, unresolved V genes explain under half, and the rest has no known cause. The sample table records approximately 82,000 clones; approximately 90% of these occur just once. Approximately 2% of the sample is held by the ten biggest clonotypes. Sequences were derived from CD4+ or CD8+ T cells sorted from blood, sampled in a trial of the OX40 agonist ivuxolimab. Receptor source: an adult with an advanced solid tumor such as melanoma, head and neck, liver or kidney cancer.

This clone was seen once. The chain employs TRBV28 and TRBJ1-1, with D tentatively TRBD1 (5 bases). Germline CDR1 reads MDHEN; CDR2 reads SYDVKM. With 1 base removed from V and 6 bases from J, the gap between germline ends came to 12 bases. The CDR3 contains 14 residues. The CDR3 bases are TGTGCCAGCAGTTTATCAGGGTCGAAGGCTGAAGCTTTCTTT. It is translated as CASSLSGSKAEAFF.

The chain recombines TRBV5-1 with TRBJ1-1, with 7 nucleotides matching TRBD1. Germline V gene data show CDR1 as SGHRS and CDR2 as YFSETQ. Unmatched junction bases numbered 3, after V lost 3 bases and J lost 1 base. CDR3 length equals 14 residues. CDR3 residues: CASSSGQTNTEAFF. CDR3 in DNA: TGCGCCAGCAGCTCGGGACAGACGAACACTGAAGCTTTCTTT.

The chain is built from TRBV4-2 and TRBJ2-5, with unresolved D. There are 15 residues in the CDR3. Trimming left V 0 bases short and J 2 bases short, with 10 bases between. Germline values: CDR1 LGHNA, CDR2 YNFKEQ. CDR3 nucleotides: TGTGCCAGCAGCCAAGAGGAGACTCATCAAGAGACCCAGTACTTC. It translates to CASSQEETHQETQYF.

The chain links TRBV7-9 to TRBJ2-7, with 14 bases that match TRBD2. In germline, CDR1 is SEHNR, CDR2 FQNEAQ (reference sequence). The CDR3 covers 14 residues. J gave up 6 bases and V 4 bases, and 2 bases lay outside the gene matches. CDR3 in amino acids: CASSSGLAGGEQYF. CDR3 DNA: TGTGCCAGCAGCTCAGGACTAGCGGGAGGCGAGCAGTACTTC. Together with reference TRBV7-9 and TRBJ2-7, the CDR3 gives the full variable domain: DTGVSQNPRHKITKRGQNVTFRCDPISEHNRLYWYRQTLGQGPEFLTYFQNEAQLEKSRLLSDRFSAERPKGSFSTLEIQRTEQGDSAMYLCASSSGLAGGEQYFGPGTRLTVT.

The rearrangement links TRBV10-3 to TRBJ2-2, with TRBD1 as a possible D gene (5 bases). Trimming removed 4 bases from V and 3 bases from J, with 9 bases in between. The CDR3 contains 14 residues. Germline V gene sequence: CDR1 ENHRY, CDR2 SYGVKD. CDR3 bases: TGTGCCATCAGTGGACAGTCGGACACCGGGGAGCTGTTTTTT. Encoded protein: CAISGQSDTGELFF.

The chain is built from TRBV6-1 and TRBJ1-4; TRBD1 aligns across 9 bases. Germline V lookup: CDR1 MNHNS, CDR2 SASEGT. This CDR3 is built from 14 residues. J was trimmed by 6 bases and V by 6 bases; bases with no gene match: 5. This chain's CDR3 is CASSRTGVDEKLFF. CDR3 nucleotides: TGTGCCAGCAGCCGGACAGGGGTGGATGAAAAACTGTTTTTT.